Sequencing of this TCR beta chain was carried out in a study of blood T cell repertoires in COVID-19. Measured with immunoSEQ multiplex PCR; TCRdb has only the in-frame clones, and not every one. The sample consists of around 300,000 clones, around nine tenths of them appearing once. CDR1 is SNHLY and CDR2 is FYNNEI in the germline V gene. V was pared by 5 bases and J by 4 bases, with 8 bases of the junction left unmatched. The CDR3 length is 14 residues. This receptor was identified in a man aged 45-60 years with acute or convalescent COVID-19. V gene TRBV2 combines with J gene TRBJ2-7; 7 bases align to TRBD1. Material for sequencing was peripheral blood. The CDR3 bases are TGTGCCAGCAGTCGGGACAGTGGCTTTTACGAGCAGTACTTC. Residues: CASSRDSGFYEQYF. Variable domain in full (rest from reference TRBV2 and TRBJ2-7): EPEVTQTPSHQVTQMGQEVILRCVPISNHLYFYWYRQILGQKVEFLVSFYNNEISEKSEIFDDQFSVERPDGSNFTLKIRSTKLEDSAMYFCASSRDSGFYEQYFGPGTRLTVT.